Many counts were recorded for the clone carrying this T cell receptor beta chain. The source of the sample is a study of T cells in Graves' hyperthyroidism and ophthalmopathy. RNA transcripts served as the template for amplifying TCR beta CDR3 regions. In the first-round RT-PCR of the TCR CDR3, the HTBI primer set was used. MiXCR, run by TCRdb on the multiplex PCR reads, gives a single entry per CDR3 protein. The profile shows 600,000 to 650,000 distinct CDR3 sequences, 20% to 25% of them singletons. The V segment lost 5 bases and the J segment 9 bases; nucleotides outside the gene matches: 11. CDR1 is SGHAT and CDR2 is FQNNGV in the germline V gene. CDR3 length: 16 residues. Ophthalmopathy patients all had a Clinical Activity Score of at least 3, a NOSPECS grade of at least 4 and disease under 3 months old.

The gene calls are TRBV11-2 and TRBJ1-6, with 9 bases aligning to TRBD1. The TCR sequence derives from a young man with Graves' ophthalmopathy. The sequenced sample consisted of blood. CDR3 amino acids: CASSVSPGQGVSPLHF. The CDR3 nucleotides read TGTGCCAGCAGCGTCTCTCCGGGACAGGGTGTTTCACCCCTCCACTTT.